These T cell receptor beta chains were read from a single sample in a study of blood T cell repertoires in COVID-19. Clones were read by immunoSEQ multiplex PCR, and TCRdb kept only the in-frame ones, dropping some. The data contain 35,000 to 45,000 clones, roughly 85% of them singletons. Sequenced material: peripheral blood. These receptors were obtained from a human donor in a cohort sampled during active COVID-19. The CDR3 runs from the conserved cysteine through the conserved F or W.

>TRBJ2-5|TRBV19
CASSGPGLAEETQYF
>TRBJ2-1|TRBV5-8
CASSLLWTAFSYNEQFF
>TRBJ2-1|TRBV2
CASSSRDWSNEQFF
>TRBJ2-7|TRBV6-5
CASSYRQGGYEQYF
>TRBJ1-3|TRBV19
CASSTSGLNSGNTIYF
>TRBJ2-1|TRBV5-1
CASSPQVLSSGAGHEQFF
>TRBJ1-3|TRBV3-1/TRBV3-2
CASSQETRNGNTIYF
>TRBJ2-3|TRBV12-3/TRBV12-4
CASSLLGLDTQYF
>TRBJ1-1|TRBV5-1
CASSSGGPRSAEAFF
>TRBJ1-6|TRBV27
CASSFGLLSSYNSPLHF
>TRBJ2-2|TRBV9
CASSVRRDGTGELFF
>TRBJ1-2|TRBV14
CASSQDLGRANGYTF
>TRBJ2-1|TRBV5-1
CASSGLAGGGEQFF
>TRBJ1-1|TRBV4-1
CASSQDHRMNTEAFF
>TRBJ1-2|TRBV6-5
CASRGGMSGYTF
>TRBJ2-1|TRBV6-5
CASSSGTSGVNEQFF
>TRBJ2-1|TRBV19
CASSTSGVQFF
>TRBJ1-3|TRBV19
CASSITGNGHFRGGNTIYF
>TRBJ2-1|TRBV5-4
CASSWTSRDEQFF
>TRBJ2-1|TRBV3-1/TRBV3-2
CASRPGTGILNEQFF
>TRBJ1-1|TRBV18
CASSPKQGEAEAFF
>TRBJ1-1|TRBV6-2/TRBV6-3
CASSYTGPTEAFF
>TRBJ2-7|TRBV9
CASNPSGGASYEQYF
>TRBJ1-5|TRBV10-3
CAISGQGAEGNQPQHF
>TRBJ2-7|TRBV9
CASSVVDRVDGEQYF
>TRBJ2-7|TRBV6-5
CASSREIGTSYEQYF
>TRBJ1-1|TRBV15
CATSREGNTEAFF
>TRBJ2-1|TRBV5-1
CASSFSGKTSYNEQFF
>TRBJ1-1|TRBV2
CASSTKQGRGTEAFF
>TRBJ1-2|TRBV4-1
CASSLLRTGNYGYTF
>TRBJ2-7|TRBV5-1
CASSFRLLTGTGSYEQYF
>TRBJ1-4|TRBV5-6
CASSWHREKLFF
>TRBJ2-3|TRBV9
CASSVGGGGGDTQYF
>TRBJ2-1|TRBV19
CASKPSGRHNEQFF
>TRBJ1-1|TRBV19
CASSTRMNTEAFF
>TRBJ1-2|TRBV6-2/TRBV6-3
CASSYLDTGGHGYTF
>TRBJ2-2|TRBV19
CASSRMGQGSAGELFF
>TRBJ1-1|TRBV9
CASSVATGEAFF
>TRBJ2-2|TRBV27
CASSLSDRVAGELFF
>TRBJ1-4|TRBV19
CASRPRGAFNEKLFF
>TRBJ2-2|TRBV30
CAWSRQVTGELFF
>TRBJ2-3|TRBV6-2/TRBV6-3
CASSKGLAGGSPQPQYF
>TRBJ1-3|TRBV19
CASSIGRGGFSGNTIYF
>TRBJ2-3|TRBV7-3
CASSDRGLTDTQYF
>TRBJ1-6|TRBV11-3
CASSLGATGKVSYNSPLHF
>TRBJ1-2|TRBV28
CASSLSGVGGYTF
>TRBJ1-2|TRBV2
CASSRTGTGDGYTF
>TRBJ1-2|TRBV29-1
CSVTTGGSYGYTF
>TRBJ2-7|TRBV19
CASSREPSGLASSYEQYF
>TRBJ2-7|TRBV3-1/TRBV3-2
CASSPAYEQYF
>TRBJ2-5|TRBV2
CASSENTGTFQETQYF
>TRBJ2-2|TRBV5-1
CASSLALGETGELFF
>TRBJ1-6|TRBV27
CASSFFQGNSPLHF
>TRBJ1-6|TRBV10-1
CASSESGGDSPLHF
>TRBJ1-2|TRBV5-6
CASSLNNMGDGYTF
>TRBJ1-5|TRBV28
CASSFVFRLERPQHF
>TRBJ1-4|TRBV4-1
CASSQLGGATNEKLFF
>TRBJ1-2|TRBV7-3
CASSLDRQGAGYTF
>TRBJ2-5|TRBV5-8
CASSFFSGTGVGETQYF
>TRBJ1-5|TRBV5-5
CASSRQGREPQHF